These 20 T cell receptor beta chains were all obtained from the same sample, sequenced in a study of post-analysis software for immune sequencing data. Unique molecular identifiers had been added to the TCR beta cDNA libraries. TCRdb re-called the PCR reads with MiXCR, one entry per CDR3 protein. Of some 700,000 distinct CDR3 sequences listed, approximately 60% are singletons. No antigen is known for these receptors. Regarding the study as a whole: TRBV5-6, TRBV5-1 and TRBV20-1 were among a handful of TRBV segments more frequent in patients than controls.

The sequencing input was blood. The receptors derive from a girl aged 2-10 years with multiple sclerosis.

V and J are TRBV10-1 and TRBJ2-5; D is unclear. TRBJ2-7 matches the DNA end more closely, so the J call is doubtful. CDR1 is WNHNN and CDR2 is SYGVQD in the germline V gene (reference sequence). This CDR3 spans 13 amino acids. The chain's CDR3 is CASSDRWMVEQYF. The CDR3 DNA sequence: TGCGCCAGCAGTGACCGGTGGATGGTCGAGCAGTACTTC.

This chain joins TRBV4-2 and TRBJ2-7; unclear D gene. CDR1 is LGHNA, CDR2 YNFKEQ, per germline. CDR3 size: 15 residues. Between the trimmed V and J ends, which lost 0 bases and 7 bases, there was a span of 16 bases. DNA of the CDR3: TGTGCCAGCAGCCAAGAAGAAGGGTTTTTGGGGGAGCAGTACTTC. Encoded protein: CASSQEEGFLGEQYF.

The chain has TRBV7-9 and TRBJ2-5, with D tentatively TRBD2 (6 bases). Per germline, CDR1 SEHNR and CDR2 FQNEAQ (reference sequence). V lost 5 bases to trimming and J lost 4 bases, with 14 bases between them. This CDR3 comprises 14 residues. CDR3 amino acids: CASSTVGGLETQYF. The CDR3 DNA sequence: TGTGCCAGCAGCACGGTCGGGGGTTTAGAGACCCAGTACTTC.

This sequence joins TRBV6-5 and TRBJ1-1, with 9 bases matching TRBD1. With 5 bases clipped from V and 4 bases from J, the junction kept 5 bases outside the gene matches. The CDR3 is made up of 14 amino acids. Per germline, CDR1 MNHEY and CDR2 SVGAGI. The CDR3 protein is CASSSTGGVTEAFF. The CDR3 region has the DNA TGTGCCAGCAGTAGTACAGGGGGCGTCACTGAAGCTTTCTTT.

The chain uses TRBV12-3 or TRBV12-4 and TRBJ1-1; D unclear. The CDR3 contains 15 residues. V lost 1 base and J lost 3, with 12 bases in between. The CDR3 region has the DNA TGTGCCAGCAGTTTAGGGGGAAGGACTGACACTGAAGCTTTCTTT. Protein: CASSLGGRTDTEAFF.

The chain employs TRBV20-1 and TRBJ2-1, with 13 nucleotides matching TRBD2. The CDR3 loop spans 15 amino acids. Trimming cost V 1 base and J 5 bases; bases outside gene matches: 2. The germline CDR1 and CDR2 sequences are DFQATT and SNEGSKA (reference sequence). The CDR3 bases are TGCAGTGCTAGAGGGACTAGCGGGGGTAACAATGAGCAGTTCTTC. Its protein is CSARGTSGGNNEQFF.

The rearrangement joins TRBV20-1 to TRBJ1-2, with 7 bases identical to TRBD1. Trimming took 1 base from V and 6 from J; bases not matched to a gene: 8. Per the germline V gene, CDR1 is DFQATT and CDR2 is SNEGSKA (reference sequence). CDR3 size: 14 residues. The CDR3 is CSARGSGGWHGYTF. The CDR3 bases are TGCAGTGCTAGAGGGTCAGGGGGATGGCATGGCTACACCTTC.

The chain carries TRBV3-1 and TRBJ2-4, with 7 bases fitting TRBD1. With 4 bases clipped from V and 5 bases from J, the junction kept 5 bases outside the gene matches. CDR1 LGHDT and CDR2 YNNKEL come from the germline V gene (reference sequence). The CDR3 loop spans 14 amino acids. In nucleotides, the CDR3 is TGTGCCAGCAGCCCTGGGGACAGAGAAAACATTCAGTACTTC. Residues: CASSPGDRENIQYF. Variable domain in full (rest from reference TRBV3-1 and TRBJ2-4): DTAVSQTPKYLVTQMGNDKSIKCEQNLGHDTMYWYKQDSKKFLKIMFSYNNKELIINETVPNRFSPKSPDKAHLNLHINSLELGDSAVYFCASSPGDRENIQYFGAGTRLSVL.

This chain uses TRBV20-1 with TRBJ2-3; 8 positions agree with TRBD2. The CDR3 consists of 13 residues. J lost 4 bases, V lost 3 bases, and 3 bases had no gene match. Germline V gene data show CDR1 as DFQATT and CDR2 as SNEGSKA (reference sequence). CDR3 DNA sequence: TGCAGTGCTAGTGCGGGAGGACCAGATACGCAGTATTTT. This encodes CSASAGGPDTQYF.

This clonotype showed up just a few times. Written as DNA, the CDR3 is TGCAGCGTTGTTTGGGGTAATAACTATGGCTACACCTTC. It is translated as CSVVWGNNYGYTF. The J gene is TRBJ1-2, the V gene TRBV29-1; no clear D. The CDR3 totals 13 residues. The germline V and J ends were trimmed by 4 bases and 1 base, with 10 bases remaining between them. Germline CDR1 and CDR2: SQVTM and ANQGSEA.

The chain is built from TRBV18 and TRBJ2-7, with 10 bases matching TRBD1. This CDR3 is built from 16 residues. From germline, CDR1 is KGHSH and CDR2 LQKENI. Losses at the gene ends were 6 bases for V and 4 bases for J; bases not matched to a gene: 12. CDR3 in amino acids: CASSPLPGQGIYEQYF. CDR3 DNA: TGTGCCAGCTCCCCCCTTCCGGGACAGGGGATTTACGAGCAGTACTTC.

The sample holds one count of this clonotype. The V call is TRBV20-1, the J call TRBJ1-4; D unclear. Trimming cost V 4 bases and J 0 bases, with 15 bases left between them. The germline CDR1 and CDR2 sequences are DFQATT and SNEGSKA (reference sequence). This CDR3 is 16 amino acids long. As DNA, the CDR3 is TGCAGTGCTACCCAGACTGGACTTGCAACTAATGAAAAACTGTTTTTT. It is translated as CSATQTGLATNEKLFF.

This chain uses TRBV4-1 with TRBJ1-6, with TRBD1 matching over 9 bases. CDR3 length equals 16 residues. Germline V CDR1 and CDR2: MGHRA, YSYEKL. The V and J ends lost 0 bases and 8 bases, in that order; junction bases with no gene match: 5. CDR3 sequence (DNA): TGCGCCAGCAGCCAAGATTCAGGGACAGGGTATTCACCCCTCCACTTT. Protein sequence: CASSQDSGTGYSPLHF.

The gene calls are TRBV29-1 and TRBJ2-3, with TRBD2 matching 13 bases. The CDR3 covers 17 residues. With 7 bases clipped from V and 6 bases from J, the junction kept 16 bases outside the gene matches. CDR1 and CDR2 (germline): SQVTM, ANQGSEA. The DNA of the CDR3 is TGCAGCGCCGACACTCGCAGGACTAGCGGGAGAACCGATACGCAGTATTTT. As protein: CSADTRRTSGRTDTQYF.

This clonotype was seen only a few times. This chain uses TRBV20-1 with TRBJ2-1; possible D gene TRBD2, 6 bases. V was shortened by 6 bases and J by 0 bases, with 12 bases between the two germline ends. The CDR3 totals 14 residues. Germline V gene lookup returns CDR1 DFQATT and CDR2 SNEGSKA (reference sequence). CDR3 protein: CSAARGNSYNEQFF. The CDR3 DNA reads as TGCAGTGCCGCACGGGGGAACTCCTACAATGAGCAGTTCTTC.

This clonotype came up a few times. The rearrangement joins TRBV20-1 to TRBJ2-7, with D uncertain. The V end was cut by 0 bases, the J end by 2 bases, with 8 bases between. This CDR3 is 13 amino acids long. CDR1 is DFQATT and CDR2 is SNEGSKA in the germline V gene (reference sequence). CDR3 residues: CSARETDTYEQYF. CDR3 coding DNA: TGCAGTGCTAGAGAGACGGATACCTACGAGCAGTACTTC.

This clonotype turned up a few times. The gene calls are TRBV29-1 and TRBJ1-4, with a weak D call TRBD1 (5 bases). CDR1 SQVTM and CDR2 ANQGSEA come from the germline V gene. The V gene lost 6 bases and the J gene lost 7 bases, with 24 bases spanning the gap. CDR3 length equals 16 residues. CDR3 sequence reads: CSVQERTGPRGEKLFF. The CDR3 nucleotides are TGCAGCGTCCAGGAGAGGACGGGTCCTAGGGGTGAAAAACTGTTTTTT.

The chain carries TRBV6-2 or TRBV6-3 and TRBJ1-1, with D unresolved. Trimming took 5 bases from V and 9 from J, leaving 13 bases between them. CDR3 length: 12 amino acids. CDR1 and CDR2 (germline): MNHEY, SVGEGT. The CDR3 region has the DNA TGTGCCAGCAGTGGCAGTAGCATAAAAGCTTTCTTT. Translation gives CASSGSSIKAFF.

V usage is TRBV6-5 and J usage is TRBJ2-1; D not resolved. V was clipped by 5 bases and J by 0 bases, with 8 bases between them. Germline-derived CDR1 and CDR2 are MNHEY and SVGAGI. The CDR3 runs 14 residues. The CDR3 DNA is TGTGCCAGCAGTCCTCTAAGCTCCTACAATGAGCAGTTCTTC. Translation gives CASSPLSSYNEQFF.

The chain has TRBV5-1 and TRBJ2-5; perhaps D is TRBD1 or TRBD2 (5 bases each). V lost 4 bases to trimming and J lost 2 bases, with 12 bases between them. Germline CDR1 reads SGHRS; CDR2 reads YFSETQ. This CDR3 spans 14 amino acids. In DNA, the CDR3 is TGCGCCAGCAGCATGGACGGGGCGCAAGAGACCCAGTACTTC. Its translation: CASSMDGAQETQYF. The whole variable domain, remainder taken from reference TRBV5-1 and TRBJ2-5, is KAGVTQTPRYLIKTRGQQVTLSCSPISGHRSVSWYQQTPGQGLQFLFEYFSETQRNKGNFPGRFSGRQFSNSRSEMNVSTLELGDSALYLCASSMDGAQETQYFGPGTRLLVL.